A selection of T cell receptor beta chains follows, all from one sample in a study of cytomegalovirus exposure and HLA in healthy donors. Produced via immunoSEQ multiplex PCR; TCRdb's table is partial and in-frame only. The sample consists of 150,000 to 180,000 clones, 79% of them appearing once. Material: PBMCs. The receptors shown here come from a man younger than 45 in good health and CMV-seropositive. The CDR3 runs from the conserved cysteine through the conserved F or W. The D gene is left open where the match is weak. The listing skips clone size in some rows; elsewhere it reads once, few, many or a size class.

clone_size,v_call,d_call,j_call,cdr3_nt,cdr3_aa
.,TRBV28,.,TRBJ1-5,TGTGCCAGCAGTTCAGGTCAGCCCCAGCATTTT,CASSSGQPQHF
.,TRBV2,TRBD2,TRBJ2-1,TGTGCCAGCAGTGTTTCAAGAGCGGGGGGGCGCAATGAGCAGTTCTTC,CASSVSRAGGRNEQFF
once,TRBV27,TRBD1,TRBJ2-7,TGTGCCAGCAGTACCCGGGACAGGGGGAAGTACGAGCAGTACTTC,CASSTRDRGKYEQYF
once,TRBV19,TRBD1,TRBJ1-1,TGTGCCACCTACGACAGGGCCACTGAAGCTTTCTTT,CATYDRATEAFF
.,TRBV27,.,TRBJ1-5,TGTGCCAGCAGTTCCGGAGGCAGGGGTGATCAGCCCCAGCATTTT,CASSSGGRGDQPQHF
.,TRBV4-2,TRBD1,TRBJ1-2,TGTGCCAGCAGCCCAGGACAGGGGGCGGCGGGCTATGGCTACACCTTC,CASSPGQGAAGYGYTF
.,TRBV30,.,TRBJ1-6,TGTGCCTGGAGTGGGCAGGGTAATTCACCCCTCCACTTT,CAWSGQGNSPLHF
.,TRBV5-1,.,TRBJ2-2,TGCGCCAGCAGCCGTGGACAGAGTATCACCGGGGAGCTGTTTTTT,CASSRGQSITGELFF
.,TRBV9,.,TRBJ2-3,TGTGCCAGCAGCGTAGGGGTTTCTGCGGGACGCGGAGATACGCAGTATTTT,CASSVGVSAGRGDTQYF
few,TRBV2,.,TRBJ1-1,TGTGCCAGCATCCAGACACAGATGAACACTGAAGCTTTCTTT,CASIQTQMNTEAFF
.,TRBV14,.,TRBJ2-3,TGTGCCAGCACAGGGGGGATTAGCACAGATACGCAGTATTTT,CASTGGISTDTQYF
.,TRBV5-1,TRBD1,TRBJ1-4,TGCGCCAGCAGCCTGGGACAGAATAATGAAAAACTGTTTTTT,CASSLGQNNEKLFF
once,TRBV25-1,.,TRBJ1-2,TGTGCCAGCAGTGAATTGGCAGGGGACCTCTATGGCTACACCTTC,CASSELAGDLYGYTF
.,TRBV19,TRBD2,TRBJ2-3,TGTGCCACCAAACTAGCGGGAGGAACAGATACGCAGTATTTT,CATKLAGGTDTQYF
.,TRBV7-2,.,TRBJ2-7,TGTGCCAGCAGCCCTCATGCCGATCGGGGTGGCGAGCAGTACTTC,CASSPHADRGGEQYF
.,TRBV7-3,TRBD2,TRBJ2-1,TGTGCCAGCAGCTCGGGACTAGCGGCCAATGAGCAGTTCTTC,CASSSGLAANEQFF
.,TRBV27,.,TRBJ1-2,TGTGCCAGCAGTTTCTCAGGGTTTAAAGGCTACACCTTC,CASSFSGFKGYTF
.,TRBV7-9,.,TRBJ2-5,TGTGCCAGCAGCTTACAAGCCGGGGGATACCAAGAGACCCAGTACTTC,CASSLQAGGYQETQYF
.,TRBV6-5,.,TRBJ1-4,TGTGCCAGCAGTTACGGGCGGGTTCATGAAAAACTGTTTTTT,CASSYGRVHEKLFF
.,TRBV4-1,.,TRBJ1-1,TGCGCCAGCAGCCAAGACCCCCCGACAGGCCAGAGCACTGAAGCTTTCTTT,CASSQDPPTGQSTEAFF
.,TRBV30,TRBD2,TRBJ2-5,TGTGCCTGGAGCCCCGGGGGGGGCCCGGAGACCCAGTACTTC,CAWSPGGGPETQYF
.,TRBV18,.,TRBJ1-1,TGTGCCAGCTCACGAGACCGAGGAGGCGCTGAAGCTTTCTTT,CASSRDRGGAEAFF
.,TRBV29-1,TRBD1,TRBJ2-7,TGCAGCGTCGACACAGGGGTGGACTACGAGCAGTACTTC,CSVDTGVDYEQYF
.,TRBV29-1,TRBD1,TRBJ2-7,TGCAGCATTCGGGACAGGAGCTCCTACGAGCAGTACTTC,CSIRDRSSYEQYF
once,TRBV6-5,.,TRBJ1-2,TGTGCCAGCAGCCCTAACGTGCCGTTGGGCTACACCTTC,CASSPNVPLGYTF
once,TRBV30,.,TRBJ2-5,TGTGCCTGGAGTGGGGGGCGCCGGGAGACCCAGTACTTC,CAWSGGRRETQYF
.,TRBV19,.,TRBJ2-7,TGTGCCAGTAGCTTGACAATCTACTCCTACGAGCAGTACTTC,CASSLTIYSYEQYF
.,TRBV28,.,TRBJ1-1,TGTGCCAGCATACCAGGGGCGTTGAACACTGAAGCTTTCTTT,CASIPGALNTEAFF
.,TRBV25-1,TRBD2,TRBJ2-7,TGTGCCAGCAGAGCGGCGGGGGAAGGATCCTACGAGCAGTACTTC,CASRAAGEGSYEQYF
.,TRBV27,.,TRBJ2-2,TGTGCCAGCAGTTACCGACAGTCCGGGGAGCTGTTTTTT,CASSYRQSGELFF
.,TRBV5-1,TRBD2,TRBJ2-2,TGCGCCAGCAGCTTGGTGGTTAGCGGGGCCGGGGAGCTGTTTTTT,CASSLVVSGAGELFF
.,TRBV14,.,TRBJ1-6,TGTGCCAGCAGCCAAGGGGCCCGGTCACCCCTCCACTTT,CASSQGARSPLHF
.,TRBV12-1,.,TRBJ2-7,TGTGCCAGCAGCCTGATAGACAGGGGACGAGGTCGTCAGTCCTTC,CASSLIDRGRGRQSF
.,TRBV5-5,.,TRBJ1-1,TGTGCCAGCAGCTTCGCCGCCGAGGTTATGAACACTGAAGCTTTCTTT,CASSFAAEVMNTEAFF
.,TRBV6-5,.,TRBJ2-2,TGTGCCACCAGTTATAGCTTCACCGGGGAGCTGTTTTTT,CATSYSFTGELFF
.,TRBV6-5,.,TRBJ1-4,TGTGCCAGCAGCTGGACATTGTATAATGAAAAACTGTTTTTT,CASSWTLYNEKLFF
.,TRBV6-5,.,TRBJ2-1,TGTGCCAGCAGTCCCGCCGACCAGGCGGGGAATGAGCAGTTCTTC,CASSPADQAGNEQFF
.,TRBV5-4,TRBD1,TRBJ1-6,TGTGCCAGCAGCGATCCTCGACAGGGCCGCCATTCACCCCTCCACTTT,CASSDPRQGRHSPLHF
.,TRBV7-2,TRBD1,TRBJ1-4,TGTGCCAGCAGCCCCCGGACAGGCGGAAATGAAAAACTGTTTTTT,CASSPRTGGNEKLFF
.,TRBV5-6,TRBD1,TRBJ1-2,TGTGCCAGCAGCTTGAACAGGGGCAGCAGCTACACCTTC,CASSLNRGSSYTF
.,TRBV13,TRBD1,TRBJ1-3,TGTGCCAGCGGCGGGGACAGGGATGGAAACACCATATATTTT,CASGGDRDGNTIYF
.,TRBV27,.,TRBJ2-2,TGTGCCAGCAGTCGGGGTCGGACCGGGGAGCTGTTTTTT,CASSRGRTGELFF
.,TRBV6-6,TRBD1,TRBJ1-1,TGTGCCAGCAGTTACGGACAGGGGGCATTCGAGAAAGCTTTCTTT,CASSYGQGAFEKAFF
.,TRBV19,.,TRBJ1-3,TGTGCCAGTAAGCCCTCCCTCTCTGGAAACACCATATATTTT,CASKPSLSGNTIYF
.,TRBV4-1,TRBD1,TRBJ1-5,TGCGCCAGCAGCCAAACCGGTGTGGGACAGGGCCTTCGTAGCAATCAGCCCCAGCATTTT,CASSQTGVGQGLRSNQPQHF
.,TRBV11-2,.,TRBJ2-5,TGTGCCAGCAGCCACGGGACAATCCAAGAGACCCAGTACTTC,CASSHGTIQETQYF